One and the same sample provided the 8 T cell receptor beta chains below, sequenced in a study of T cell repertoires in cytomegalovirus infection. Using its own MiXCR run on the reads, TCRdb lists one record per CDR3 protein. The table lists just under 500,000 distinct CDR3 sequences, more than 30% of them singletons. These receptors' targets are unknown. The sequencing here drew on cultured PBMCs, taken from culture after CMV antigen stimulation. The receptor set was obtained from a human donor in good health (CMV status not recorded). Some clones in this sample may be carry-over from other donors' samples.

J is TRBJ1-4 and V is TRBV7-9; TRBD1 agrees at 7 bases. CDR3 length: 16 residues. From germline, CDR1 is SEHNR and CDR2 FQNEAQ (reference sequence). Trimming removed 4 bases from V and 9 bases from J; junction bases left unmatched: 14. The CDR3 bases are TGTGCCAGCAGCTCGACTTCCGGGACAGAGATGAAAAAACTGTTTTTT. This codes for CASSSTSGTEMKKLFF.

The chain joins TRBV6-5 to TRBJ2-4; 14 bases are shared with TRBD2. CDR3 length equals 22 residues. The germline gives CDR1 MNHEY, CDR2 SVGAGI. The junction had 24 bases not matched to a gene; V was cut back by 6 bases and J by 5 bases. CDR3 DNA: TGTGCCAGCAGCTCCCGCGGGGGACTAGCGGGAGCTGCGAACCCCAAAGAAAACATTCAGTACTTC. It codes for CASSSRGGLAGAANPKENIQYF.

CDR3 nucleotide sequence: TGTGCCAGCAGTGTGGAGGGGGCAGGGGAGACCCAGTACTTC. As protein: CASSVEGAGETQYF. The rearrangement uses TRBV25-1 and TRBJ2-5, with TRBD1 as a possible D gene (7 bases). The CDR3 extends over 14 amino acids. Germline assignment: CDR1 MGHDK and CDR2 SYGVNS. Deletions cut 4 bases from V and 5 bases from J, with 14 bases between.

The rearrangement uses TRBV19 and TRBJ2-5; a weak D match, TRBD1 (6 bases). V shed 7 bases and J shed 1 base, with 10 bases lying between them. CDR3 size: 13 residues. Germline CDR1 is LNHDA and CDR2 is SQIVND (reference sequence). CDR3 loop: CASKGQFQETQYF. CDR3 DNA sequence: TGTGCCAGTAAAGGACAGTTCCAAGAGACCCAGTACTTC. The whole variable domain, remainder taken from reference TRBV19 and TRBJ2-5, is DGGITQSPKYLFRKEGQNVTLSCEQNLNHDAMYWYRQDPGQGLRLIYYSQIVNDFQKGDIAEGYSVSREKKESFPLTVTSAQKNPTAFYLCASKGQFQETQYFGPGTRLLVL.

A few counts support this clonotype. The rearrangement uses TRBV27 and TRBJ1-2; 12 positions agree with TRBD1. The CDR3 consists of 17 residues. V lost 0 bases to trimming and J lost 2 bases; unmatched junction nucleotides: 4. Germline CDR1 MNHEY, CDR2 SMNVEV (reference sequence). CDR3 bases: TGTGCCAGCAGTTTATCGTGGGGACAGGGGGCGAACTATGGCTACACCTTC. It yields the protein CASSLSWGQGANYGYTF.

This clonotype occurred a few times. V gene TRBV11-2 combines with J gene TRBJ2-1; possible D gene TRBD1, 5 bases. This CDR3 spans 15 amino acids. V lost 1 base and J 6 bases, leaving 13 bases between the germline ends. The germline V gene has CDR1 SGHAT and CDR2 FQNNGV. The CDR3 loop is CASSLAGQRANEQFF. The CDR3 region has the DNA TGTGCCAGCAGCTTAGCCGGACAAAGGGCCAATGAGCAGTTCTTC. Full variable domain (remainder filled in from reference TRBV11-2 and TRBJ2-1): EAGVAQSPRYKIIEKRQSVAFWCNPISGHATLYWYQQILGQGPKLLIQFQNNGVVDDSQLPKDRFSAERLKGVDSTLKIQPAKLEDSAVYLCASSLAGQRANEQFFGPGTRLTVL.

This CDR3 reads CASRPLSYSPTDTQYF. In DNA, the CDR3 is TGTGCCAGCAGGCCCCTTTCGTACTCCCCCACAGATACGCAGTATTTT. The chain employs TRBV6-1 and TRBJ2-3; D gene unclear. CDR1 is MNHNS, CDR2 SASEGT, per germline. The CDR3 extends over 16 amino acids. Trimming left V 6 bases short and J 2 bases short, with 18 bases between.

This clonotype was counted between two and nine times. This chain connects TRBV7-8 to TRBJ1-5; D gene unclear. The germline V gene encodes CDR1 SGHVS and CDR2 FQNEAQ. V was shortened by 2 bases and J by 6 bases, with 11 bases between the two germline ends. This CDR3 spans 14 amino acids. The CDR3 loop is CASSLPAAVQPQHF. CDR3 sequence (DNA): TGTGCCAGCAGCTTACCGGCAGCCGTTCAGCCCCAGCATTTT.